This passage covers 3 T cell receptor beta chains from one sample sequenced in a study of beta chain features in type 1 diabetes. Every bit of the isolated RNA underwent reverse transcription, so sequencing read expressed TCRB transcripts. The repertoire was sequenced with immunoSEQ multiplex PCR; TCRdb's copy has only in-frame clones and lacks some. This sample has a few hundred thousand clones, with over 8.5% found just once. Sequencing input: naive CD4+ T cells from blood. These receptors originate from a woman aged 18-29 years in good health.

The chain uses TRBV15 and TRBJ1-5, with TRBD1 matching 9 bases. The germline V gene encodes CDR1 LNHNV and CDR2 YYDKDF (reference sequence). Losses at the gene ends were 5 bases for V and 7 bases for J; bases not matched to a gene: 6. The CDR3 sequence is 14 residues long. Written as DNA, the CDR3 is TGTGCCACCAGCTACGGGACAGGGAACCAGCCCCAGCATTTT. Translating gives CATSYGTGNQPQHF.

The V and J genes are TRBV6-4 and TRBJ1-2; TRBD1 is a possible D gene (5 bases). The CDR3 totals 11 residues. V was trimmed by 2 bases and J by 10 bases, leaving 8 bases between them. CDR1 MRHNA and CDR2 SNTAGT come from the germline V gene. CDR3 nucleotides: TGTGCCAGCAGTGACGGAGGGGACTACACCTTC. The encoded protein is CASSDGGDYTF.

This clone has a handful of counts. J is TRBJ2-7 and V is TRBV29-1, with 14 bases that match TRBD2. J lost 3 bases, V lost 7 bases, and 11 bases had no gene match. Per the germline V gene, CDR1 is SQVTM and CDR2 is ANQGSEA. This CDR3 is built from 16 residues. The CDR3 loop reads CSAKLGTSGGSYEQYF. CDR3 bases: TGCAGCGCCAAGTTGGGGACTAGCGGGGGCAGCTACGAGCAGTACTTC.